This T cell receptor (beta chain) was sequenced for a study of response to subunit inactivated influenza vaccine. TCRdb redid the calling of the RT-PCR reads with MiXCR, one entry per CDR3 protein. The sample records 500,000 to 600,000 distinct CDR3 sequences, about 11% being singletons. This clonotype was recorded a few times. This CDR3 has 15 amino acids. V lost 0 bases, J lost 5 bases, and 8 bases stayed unmatched. Germline V gene data show CDR1 as SQVTM and CDR2 as ANQGSEA. This same sample was also taken into another study, of T cells expressing NK-cell markers. That report adds: The authors generated TCR beta cDNA through 5'RACE template switching with UMIs. In sorted CD3+CD56+NKG2C+, CD3+CD56+NKG2C- and CD3+CD56-NKG2C+ T cells, TCR beta repertoires were obtained. Only alpha-beta TCR T cells were sorted in several experiments, using an anti-gamma-delta TCR antibody. Whether expanded NKG2C+ T cell clones were HCMV specific stayed uncertain.

The chain recombines TRBV29-1 with TRBJ2-5, with 8 positions matching TRBD1. The material was PBMCs from blood, obtained on the day of vaccination. This TCR was recovered from a middle-aged man who received an inactivated influenza vaccine. The CDR3, as DNA: TGCAGCGTTGAAGATATGGCAGGGGGCGGTGAGACCCAGTACTTC. Translation gives CSVEDMAGGGETQYF. The full variable domain, in which reference TRBV29-1 and TRBJ2-5 provide the parts outside the CDR3, is SAVISQKPSRDICQRGTSLTIQCQVDSQVTMMFWYRQQPGQSLTLIATANQGSEATYESGFVIDKFPISRPNLTFSTLTVSNMSPEDSSIYLCSVEDMAGGGETQYFGPGTRLLVL.